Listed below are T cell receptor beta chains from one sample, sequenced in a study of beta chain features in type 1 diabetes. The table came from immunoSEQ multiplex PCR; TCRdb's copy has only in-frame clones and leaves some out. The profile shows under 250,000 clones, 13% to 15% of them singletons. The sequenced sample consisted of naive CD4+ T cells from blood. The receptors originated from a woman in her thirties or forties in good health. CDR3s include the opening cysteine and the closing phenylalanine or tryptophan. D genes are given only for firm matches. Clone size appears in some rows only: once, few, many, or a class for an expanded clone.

CDR3nt: TGTGCCAGCAGCTTAACAATGGGACAGAACACTGAAGCTTTCTTT
CDR3aa: CASSLTMGQNTEAFF
abundance: NA
d_gene: NA
v_gene: TRBV5-4
j_gene: TRBJ1-1

CDR3nt: TGTGCCATCAGGCCTGGGACAGACAATGAGCAGTTCTTC
CDR3aa: CAIRPGTDNEQFF
abundance: NA
d_gene: TRBD1
v_gene: TRBV10-3
j_gene: TRBJ2-1

CDR3nt: TGTGCCAGTAGTATCTCTACACTCGGGTTTGGAAAACTGTTTTTT
CDR3aa: CASSISTLGFGKLFF
abundance: NA
d_gene: NA
v_gene: TRBV19
j_gene: TRBJ1-4

CDR3nt: TGTGCCAGCAGCTTAGGTTCCGACTATGGCTACACCTTC
CDR3aa: CASSLGSDYGYTF
abundance: NA
d_gene: NA
v_gene: TRBV7-9
j_gene: TRBJ1-2

CDR3nt: TGTGCCAGCAGCCTGGGACAGGAAGATACGCAGTATTTT
CDR3aa: CASSLGQEDTQYF
abundance: few
d_gene: TRBD1
v_gene: TRBV5-4
j_gene: TRBJ2-3

CDR3nt: TGTGCCAGCAGCCAGGAGACTAGCGGGGGGTCCGAGCAGTACTTC
CDR3aa: CASSQETSGGSEQYF
abundance: NA
d_gene: TRBD2
v_gene: TRBV5-4
j_gene: TRBJ2-7

CDR3nt: TGCGCCAGCAGCCAAGACTTGGGGCCTTATGGCTACACCTTC
CDR3aa: CASSQDLGPYGYTF
abundance: NA
d_gene: NA
v_gene: TRBV4-3
j_gene: TRBJ1-2

CDR3nt: TGCAGCGCCGGTGGGGGACAGTCCCGGGGGTACGAGCAGTACTTC
CDR3aa: CSAGGGQSRGYEQYF
abundance: many
d_gene: NA
v_gene: TRBV29-1
j_gene: TRBJ2-7

CDR3nt: TGTGCCACCAAAACAGGCCCTGGGGCCAACGTCCTGACTTTC
CDR3aa: CATKTGPGANVLTF
abundance: few
d_gene: NA
v_gene: TRBV6-1
j_gene: TRBJ2-6

CDR3nt: TGCAGCGTGCCCGAACTGATTAACTATGGCTACACCTTC
CDR3aa: CSVPELINYGYTF
abundance: few
d_gene: NA
v_gene: TRBV29-1
j_gene: TRBJ1-2

CDR3nt: TGTGCCAGCAGCTTGGCCGGGGGGCCGGGAAACACCATATATTTT
CDR3aa: CASSLAGGPGNTIYF
abundance: NA
d_gene: NA
v_gene: TRBV5-4
j_gene: TRBJ1-3

CDR3nt: TGCGCCAGCAGCCAAGAGCTTCGGGTTTGGACAGCGAGCAAGAGTACCTCCTACGAGCAGTACTTC
CDR3aa: CASSQELRVWTASKSTSYEQYF
abundance: few
d_gene: NA
v_gene: TRBV4-3
j_gene: TRBJ2-7

CDR3nt: TGTGCCAGCAGCCCCTCCCCTGACAGGGTTGATGAGCAGTTCTTC
CDR3aa: CASSPSPDRVDEQFF
abundance: few
d_gene: TRBD1
v_gene: TRBV5-8
j_gene: TRBJ2-1

CDR3nt: TGTGCCAGCAGCCCCTACCGGGACTCTGGCTACACCTTC
CDR3aa: CASSPYRDSGYTF
abundance: NA
d_gene: NA
v_gene: TRBV11-2
j_gene: TRBJ1-2

CDR3nt: TGTGCCAGCAGTTACGGACTAGCGGGGGGACAAGGGGAGCTGTTTTTT
CDR3aa: CASSYGLAGGQGELFF
abundance: few
d_gene: TRBD2
v_gene: TRBV6-5
j_gene: TRBJ2-2

CDR3nt: TGTGCCAGCAGCTTAAATCGGCCGGGACAGGGGGCTGGCGGCTACACCTTC
CDR3aa: CASSLNRPGQGAGGYTF
abundance: NA
d_gene: TRBD1
v_gene: TRBV7-2
j_gene: TRBJ1-2

CDR3nt: TGTGCCAGCAGCTTAGGGCAGGGAAACTATGGCTACACCTTC
CDR3aa: CASSLGQGNYGYTF
abundance: NA
d_gene: NA
v_gene: TRBV11-2
j_gene: TRBJ1-2

CDR3nt: TGCGCCAGCAGCCGAGGGACTAGCGGGGGGAGCGGTCGGGAGACCCAGTACTTC
CDR3aa: CASSRGTSGGSGRETQYF
abundance: few
d_gene: TRBD2
v_gene: TRBV5-1
j_gene: TRBJ2-5

CDR3nt: TGTGCCAGCTCACTAGGGGCAGGGCCGAACACTGAAGCTTTCTTT
CDR3aa: CASSLGAGPNTEAFF
abundance: few
d_gene: NA
v_gene: TRBV18
j_gene: TRBJ1-1

CDR3nt: TGTGCCAGCAGCCGACCGGAGCGACAGCCCTACGAGCAGTACTTC
CDR3aa: CASSRPERQPYEQYF
abundance: NA
d_gene: NA
v_gene: TRBV14
j_gene: TRBJ2-7

CDR3nt: TGTGCCAGCAGCCCTAGACCACATTCCGAGCAGTACTTC
CDR3aa: CASSPRPHSEQYF
abundance: few
d_gene: NA
v_gene: TRBV9
j_gene: TRBJ2-7

CDR3nt: TGCGCCAGCAGCTCCCCTGGGGGGGTTAGCTCCTACAATGAGCAGTTCTTC
CDR3aa: CASSSPGGVSSYNEQFF
abundance: few
d_gene: TRBD2
v_gene: TRBV5-1
j_gene: TRBJ2-1

CDR3nt: TGTGCCACCACCGGAGTCCCTGGCGGTACGCAGTATTTT
CDR3aa: CATTGVPGGTQYF
abundance: few
d_gene: NA
v_gene: TRBV15
j_gene: TRBJ2-3

CDR3nt: TGTGCCAGCAGCTTAGGGGCAGGGGGACTCTACGAGCAGTACTTC
CDR3aa: CASSLGAGGLYEQYF
abundance: NA
d_gene: NA
v_gene: TRBV11-2
j_gene: TRBJ2-7

CDR3nt: TGTGCCAGCAGCTTAGGGGTAGCGGAAGAGACCCAGTACTTC
CDR3aa: CASSLGVAEETQYF
abundance: few
d_gene: NA
v_gene: TRBV7-6
j_gene: TRBJ2-5

CDR3nt: TGTGCCAGCAGCTTGACAGGGACTATTGAGCAGTACTTC
CDR3aa: CASSLTGTIEQYF
abundance: few
d_gene: NA
v_gene: TRBV5-6
j_gene: TRBJ2-7

CDR3nt: TGCGCCAGCAGTCAATCCTCCGGGACAGGCGAGGACGAGCAGTACTTC
CDR3aa: CASSQSSGTGEDEQYF
abundance: NA
d_gene: TRBD1
v_gene: TRBV23-1
j_gene: TRBJ2-7

CDR3nt: TGTGCCAGCAGAAATCAGATGGCCCCGGGGCAGTACTTC
CDR3aa: CASRNQMAPGQYF
abundance: NA
d_gene: NA
v_gene: TRBV6-6
j_gene: TRBJ2-7

CDR3nt: TGCAGCATTGGCCGGGACAGGGGCCGAGGCTACACCTTC
CDR3aa: CSIGRDRGRGYTF
abundance: NA
d_gene: TRBD1
v_gene: TRBV29-1
j_gene: TRBJ1-2

CDR3nt: TGCGCCAGCAGCCAAGGACTAGCTCGTTCTGCCACCGGGGAGCTGTTTTTT
CDR3aa: CASSQGLARSATGELFF
abundance: few
d_gene: TRBD2
v_gene: TRBV4-1
j_gene: TRBJ2-2

CDR3nt: TGCGCCAGCAGCCAAGATCTGCGGGGGGGAGTGGGGTACTTC
CDR3aa: CASSQDLRGGVGYF
abundance: NA
d_gene: TRBD2
v_gene: TRBV4-3
j_gene: TRBJ2-7

CDR3nt: TGTGCCAGCAGTGAGGACAGGGGGTATGGCTACACCTTC
CDR3aa: CASSEDRGYGYTF
abundance: NA
d_gene: TRBD1
v_gene: TRBV6-5
j_gene: TRBJ1-2

CDR3nt: TGTGCCAGCAGCTCCCGACAGGGGAGGATCGAGCAGTACTTC
CDR3aa: CASSSRQGRIEQYF
abundance: few
d_gene: TRBD1
v_gene: TRBV7-9
j_gene: TRBJ2-7

CDR3nt: TGTGCCAGCAGTGCACTAAACACCGGGGAGCTGTTTTTT
CDR3aa: CASSALNTGELFF
abundance: NA
d_gene: NA
v_gene: TRBV6-5
j_gene: TRBJ2-2

CDR3nt: TGTGCCAGTAGTATCGGACTAGCGGGGGGCCCGCCCGGCTCCTACAATGAGCAGTTCTTC
CDR3aa: CASSIGLAGGPPGSYNEQFF
abundance: few
d_gene: TRBD2
v_gene: TRBV19
j_gene: TRBJ2-1

CDR3nt: TGTGCCAGCAACGCCGGGACAGCCATCACAGATACGCAGTATTTT
CDR3aa: CASNAGTAITDTQYF
abundance: few
d_gene: TRBD1
v_gene: TRBV6-1
j_gene: TRBJ2-3

CDR3nt: TGTGCCAGCAGCCCAGGACAGGGGGTGAACAATGAGCAGTTCTTC
CDR3aa: CASSPGQGVNNEQFF
abundance: few
d_gene: TRBD1
v_gene: TRBV7-2
j_gene: TRBJ2-1

CDR3nt: TGCGCCAGCAGACCAGGGACAGGGGGGACTCTTTACAATGAGCAGTTCTTC
CDR3aa: CASRPGTGGTLYNEQFF
abundance: few
d_gene: TRBD1
v_gene: TRBV5-1
j_gene: TRBJ2-1

CDR3nt: TGTGCCAGCAGCCCCCGAGGGGGACAGGGAGCAAGAAAGACCCAGTACTTC
CDR3aa: CASSPRGGQGARKTQYF
abundance: NA
d_gene: TRBD1
v_gene: TRBV7-9
j_gene: TRBJ2-5

CDR3nt: TGTGCCAGCTCAGGCGGAGGTCCCACTGAAGCTTTCTTT
CDR3aa: CASSGGGPTEAFF
abundance: NA
d_gene: NA
v_gene: TRBV18
j_gene: TRBJ1-1

CDR3nt: TGTGCCAGCAGCGCAGTGGGGACAGGGCTAAGGACGTATGAAAAACTGTTTTTT
CDR3aa: CASSAVGTGLRTYEKLFF
abundance: few
d_gene: TRBD1
v_gene: TRBV7-2
j_gene: TRBJ1-4

CDR3nt: TGTGCCAGCAGCGTAACCGCGGGGACCCAGTACTTC
CDR3aa: CASSVTAGTQYF
abundance: few
d_gene: NA
v_gene: TRBV9
j_gene: TRBJ2-5

CDR3nt: TGTGCCAGCAGTTACTCCTTTACCGGGTCAGATACGCAGTATTTT
CDR3aa: CASSYSFTGSDTQYF
abundance: NA
d_gene: NA
v_gene: TRBV6-5
j_gene: TRBJ2-3

CDR3nt: TGTGCCAGCAGTCCTAGGTTATTCTTGGGTTCAAACACTGAAGCTTTCTTT
CDR3aa: CASSPRLFLGSNTEAFF
abundance: few
d_gene: NA
v_gene: TRBV11-2
j_gene: TRBJ1-1

CDR3nt: TGTGCCAGCAGTTTACTGGGGCACGAACAGCCCCAGCATTTT
CDR3aa: CASSLLGHEQPQHF
abundance: NA
d_gene: NA
v_gene: TRBV27
j_gene: TRBJ1-5

CDR3nt: TGTGCCAGCAGCCCCCGGGGGGACTACTTAGATACGCAGTATTTT
CDR3aa: CASSPRGDYLDTQYF
abundance: NA
d_gene: TRBD2
v_gene: TRBV9
j_gene: TRBJ2-3

CDR3nt: TGTGCCAGCAGTAACCGAGGGACAGGGCTCTACGAGCAGTACTTC
CDR3aa: CASSNRGTGLYEQYF
abundance: few
d_gene: TRBD1
v_gene: TRBV6-1
j_gene: TRBJ2-7

CDR3nt: TGTGCCAGCAGCCGACCGGGACAGGGAACCTACGAGCAGTACTTC
CDR3aa: CASSRPGQGTYEQYF
abundance: NA
d_gene: TRBD1
v_gene: TRBV6-5
j_gene: TRBJ2-7

CDR3nt: TGTGCCAGCAGGGCCGGGACAGCTAACACTGAAGCTTTCTTT
CDR3aa: CASRAGTANTEAFF
abundance: once
d_gene: TRBD1
v_gene: TRBV6-5
j_gene: TRBJ1-1

CDR3nt: TGTGCCAGCAGCTACAGGCGGGGTCTCCAAGAGACCCAGTACTTC
CDR3aa: CASSYRRGLQETQYF
abundance: few
d_gene: NA
v_gene: TRBV9
j_gene: TRBJ2-5

CDR3nt: TGTGCCAGCACTCTACAGGGTAGCACTGAAGCTTTCTTT
CDR3aa: CASTLQGSTEAFF
abundance: few
d_gene: NA
v_gene: TRBV6-5
j_gene: TRBJ1-1

CDR3nt: TGCAGCGTTGAAGGGCACCGAGCGAATACGCAGTATTTT
CDR3aa: CSVEGHRANTQYF
abundance: few
d_gene: NA
v_gene: TRBV29-1
j_gene: TRBJ2-3

CDR3nt: TGTGCCAGCAGTTTCCGGACAACGTATAGCAATCAGCCCCAGCATTTT
CDR3aa: CASSFRTTYSNQPQHF
abundance: few
d_gene: NA
v_gene: TRBV28
j_gene: TRBJ1-5

CDR3nt: TGTGCCAGCAGCCCCGGGGGGTCCTACAATGAGCAGTTCTTC
CDR3aa: CASSPGGSYNEQFF
abundance: few
d_gene: TRBD2
v_gene: TRBV7-9
j_gene: TRBJ2-1

CDR3nt: TGTGCCAGCAGTGAAGTTTTGGGACTAGCGAGCTACAATGAGCAGTTCTTC
CDR3aa: CASSEVLGLASYNEQFF
abundance: few
d_gene: TRBD2
v_gene: TRBV6-1
j_gene: TRBJ2-1

CDR3nt: TGCGCCAGCAGCTTCAAGGGGGAGGGTTCACCCCTCCACTTT
CDR3aa: CASSFKGEGSPLHF
abundance: NA
d_gene: NA
v_gene: TRBV5-1
j_gene: TRBJ1-6